This T cell receptor beta chain was found in a study of cytomegalovirus exposure and HLA in healthy donors. For the study at large: A later analysis reported the same platform for the 120 or so validation repertoires and the approximately 700 first-cohort repertoires. Study-level results: Among TCR sequences, most were rare, though some public TCRs appeared in many donors. About 150 TCR beta chains were listed as cytomegalovirus-associated. According to reports, the classifier identified cytomegalovirus status with high specificity and sensitivity.

Remarks on this clone: Antigen unknown.

Assay: immunoSEQ multiplex PCR; the TCRdb copy retains only in-frame clones and omits some. The table includes approximately 150,000 clones, roughly nine tenths detected once. Germline V gene lookup returns CDR1 GTSNPN and CDR2 SVGIG (reference sequence). The CDR3 has 16 amino acids. V lost 1 base, J lost 5 bases, and 9 bases stayed unmatched. Sequencing was carried out using PBMCs. The rearrangement links TRBV30 to TRBJ2-7; 12 positions match TRBD2. This TCR derives from a woman younger than 30 in good health and CMV-seropositive. The CDR3 coding sequence is TGTGCCTGGAGTGCTCCTAGCGGGAGGGCCAAGAACGAGCAGTACTTC. The encoded protein is CAWSAPSGRAKNEQYF.